This passage covers 5 T cell receptor beta chains from one sample sequenced in a study of OX40 agonist ivuxolimab in advanced cancers. Produced via immunoSEQ multiplex PCR; TCRdb's table is partial and in-frame only. The profile covers 40,000 to 50,000 clones, with approximately 90% appearing a single time and about 54% taken by the ten largest. The input for sequencing was CD4+ or CD8+ T cells sorted from blood, taken in a trial of the OX40 agonist ivuxolimab. The receptors come from an adult with an advanced solid tumor such as melanoma, head and neck, liver or kidney cancer.

The genes are TRBV18 and TRBJ2-3, with 8 nucleotides matching TRBD1. The CDR3 spans 14 residues. Germline V gene data show CDR1 as KGHSH and CDR2 as LQKENI. V was pared by 5 bases and J by 4 bases, with 5 bases of the junction left unmatched. CDR3 amino acids: CASSVQGAADTQYF. The CDR3 nucleotides read TGTGCCAGCTCAGTTCAGGGGGCAGCAGATACGCAGTATTTT. Variable domain in full (rest from reference TRBV18 and TRBJ2-3): NAGVMQNPRHLVRRRGQEARLRCSPMKGHSHVYWYRQLPEEGLKFMVYLQKENIIDESGMPKERFSAEFPKEGPSILRIQQVVRGDSAAYFCASSVQGAADTQYFGPGTRLTVL.

The chain carries TRBV9 and TRBJ2-4, with TRBD2 identical over 7 bases. Germline lookup yields CDR1 SGDLS and CDR2 YYNGEE. This CDR3 spans 15 amino acids. V was pared by 0 bases and J by 2 bases, with 2 bases of the junction left unmatched. DNA of the CDR3: TGTGCCAGCAGCGTAGCGGGAGGTACCAAAAACATTCAGTACTTC. Translation: CASSVAGGTKNIQYF.

The genes are TRBV14 and TRBJ2-5, with D perhaps matching TRBD1 or TRBD2 (5 bases each). The length of the CDR3 is 15 residues. V gave up 4 bases and J gave up 8 bases, with 20 bases separating them. Looked up from germline, CDR1 is SGHDN and CDR2 is FVKESK. CDR3 sequence reads: CASSRRDPQDGTQYF. CDR3 nucleotide sequence: TGTGCCAGCAGCCGACGGGACCCACAAGACGGAACCCAGTACTTC.

The chain employs TRBV6-5 and TRBJ1-3; D may be TRBD1 (6 bases). V was shortened by 2 bases and J by 1 base, with 12 bases between the two germline ends. There are 16 residues in the CDR3. The germline V gene has CDR1 MNHEY and CDR2 SVGAGI. The CDR3 coding sequence is TGTGCCAGCAGTTACAGGGTCAGGGGTTCTGGAAACACCATATATTTT. The encoded protein is CASSYRVRGSGNTIYF.

This chain connects TRBV19 to TRBJ1-2; D remains ambiguous. Germline V lookup: CDR1 LNHDA, CDR2 SQIVND (reference sequence). V lost 5 bases and J lost 4, with 8 bases in between. The CDR3 covers 12 residues. The CDR3 DNA reads as TGTGCCAGTAGTGGGGAGCTCTATGGCTACACCTTC. Translated: CASSGELYGYTF.